This is a list of T cell receptor beta chains from one sample in a study of T-cell memory formation after mild COVID-19. Using its own MiXCR run on the 5' RACE reads, TCRdb lists one record per CDR3 protein. The table includes 200,000 to 250,000 distinct CDR3 sequences, 16% detected once. Sequencing was performed on PBMCs or a T cell subset sorted from them (not recorded which). Receptors originate from a man aged 18 to 30 who had mild COVID-19 (a few samples of this study predate the infection). Cell type and time point are not known. CDR3s include the opening cysteine and the closing phenylalanine or tryptophan. A D gene is named only where the DNA matches it firmly. Clone size is stated in some rows and not others, as once, few, many or a class when expanded.

>once|TRBV3-1|-|TRBJ1-6
TGTGCCAGCAGCCCCCGGCAATACGGCGAACCCCTCCACTTT
CASSPRQYGEPLHF
>-|TRBV5-6|-|TRBJ1-2
TGTGCCAGCACCACAGGGCAGAGCGAGTATGGCTACACCTTC
CASTTGQSEYGYTF
>-|TRBV24-1|-|TRBJ2-3
TGTGCCACCAGTGTCGCGGATACGCAGTATTTT
CATSVADTQYF
>-|TRBV5-1|TRBD2|TRBJ2-7
TGCGCCAGCAGCTTGGCGGCTAGCGGGGGGGCCACCTACGAGCAGTACTTC
CASSLAASGGATYEQYF
>few|TRBV20-1|-|TRBJ1-5
TGCAGTGCTTCCCCCTCGTTTGGGGGCTATGCCAATCAGCCCCAGCATTTT
CSASPSFGGYANQPQHF
>-|TRBV6-2/TRBV6-3|-|TRBJ2-5
TGTGCCAGCACTACGTCCAGGGAGACCCAGTACTTC
CASTTSRETQYF
>few|TRBV12-3/TRBV12-4|-|TRBJ2-5
TGTGCCAGCAGTTCAACGAGAACAGGTCAAGAGACCCAGTACTTC
CASSSTRTGQETQYF
>many|TRBV19|TRBD1|TRBJ1-5
TGTGCCAGTAGTATGGGGACAGGGGGCGCGGAGCCCCAGCATTTT
CASSMGTGGAEPQHF
>-|TRBV28|-|TRBJ1-3
TGTGCCTCCATCTCTGGGACCGCAGGAAACACCATATATTTT
CASISGTAGNTIYF
>-|TRBV15|-|TRBJ2-3
TGTGCCACCAGCAGAAGGGTATCCACAGATACGCAGTATTTT
CATSRRVSTDTQYF
>-|TRBV7-3|-|TRBJ1-6
TGTGCCAGCAGCCACCGGGGGTCTGGTTCACCCCTCCACTTT
CASSHRGSGSPLHF
>-|TRBV4-3|-|TRBJ1-1
TGCGCCAGCAGCCAAGATATTGTTAGAACAGGGCTGGGCACTGAAGCTTTCTTT
CASSQDIVRTGLGTEAFF
>-|TRBV2|-|TRBJ2-5
TGTGCCACACACAGGGTCCAAGAGACCCAGTACTTC
CATHRVQETQYF
>few|TRBV29-1|-|TRBJ1-4
TGCAGCGTTGAAGATTCAGGGACGAATGAAAAACTGTTTTTT
CSVEDSGTNEKLFF
>few|TRBV13|TRBD1|TRBJ2-7
TGTGCCAGCAGCTCAAACAGGGGTCGGCGGGCCTACGAGCAGTACTTC
CASSSNRGRRAYEQYF
>-|TRBV7-9|-|TRBJ1-4
TGTGCCAGCAGCTTAGGCCCGGGGGCTGAAAAACTGTTTTTT
CASSLGPGAEKLFF
>-|TRBV29-1|TRBD1|TRBJ1-2
TGCAGCGCTGCAGGGACAGCCTATGGCTACACCTTC
CSAAGTAYGYTF
>few|TRBV7-2|TRBD2|TRBJ2-5
TGTGCCAGCAGCCGCGGGGGGGCGGAGGAGACCCAGTACTTC
CASSRGGAEETQYF
>few|TRBV2|-|TRBJ2-7
TGTGCCTGGCCACGTGAGGACCACTCCTACGAGCAGTACTTC
CAWPREDHSYEQYF
>few|TRBV4-3|-|TRBJ1-1
TGCGCCAGCAGCCTCCTTGCAGGGCCCACTGAAGCTTTCTTT
CASSLLAGPTEAFF
>few|TRBV27|-|TRBJ1-5
TGTGCCAGCAGTCACCAGGGGCATCAGCCCCAGCATTTT
CASSHQGHQPQHF
>few|TRBV5-4|-|TRBJ2-3
TGTGCCAGCAGCTTGGTTTATGCGAGGGGGGCAGATACGCAGTATTTT
CASSLVYARGADTQYF
>few|TRBV4-3|-|TRBJ1-1
TGCGCCAGCAGCCAGGCCGTTAGCAGGGTTTTGGGCACTGAAGCTTTCTTT
CASSQAVSRVLGTEAFF
>many|TRBV6-5|-|TRBJ1-6
TGTGCCAGCAGTTATGGGGCCTTAGGACGGATTAATTCACCCCTCCACTTT
CASSYGALGRINSPLHF
>few|TRBV12-3/TRBV12-4|-|TRBJ1-5
TGTGCCAGCAGTTTAGTAACAGGGAGCAATCAGCCCCAGCATTTT
CASSLVTGSNQPQHF
>-|TRBV2|TRBD1|TRBJ1-5
TGTGCCAGCAATACTCAGGGGGGGGCTCGTCAGCCCCAGCATTTT
CASNTQGGARQPQHF
>few|TRBV11-2|-|TRBJ1-1
TGTGCCAGCAGCCCGGGCCGTGGGAACACTGAAGCTTTCTTT
CASSPGRGNTEAFF
>-|TRBV2|-|TRBJ2-5
TGTGCCAGCAGTTCCAGGGCAGGCCAAGAGACCCAGTACTTC
CASSSRAGQETQYF
>-|TRBV3-1|-|TRBJ1-2
TGTGCCAGCAGCCTCAAGGGGACCAACTATGGCTACACCTTC
CASSLKGTNYGYTF